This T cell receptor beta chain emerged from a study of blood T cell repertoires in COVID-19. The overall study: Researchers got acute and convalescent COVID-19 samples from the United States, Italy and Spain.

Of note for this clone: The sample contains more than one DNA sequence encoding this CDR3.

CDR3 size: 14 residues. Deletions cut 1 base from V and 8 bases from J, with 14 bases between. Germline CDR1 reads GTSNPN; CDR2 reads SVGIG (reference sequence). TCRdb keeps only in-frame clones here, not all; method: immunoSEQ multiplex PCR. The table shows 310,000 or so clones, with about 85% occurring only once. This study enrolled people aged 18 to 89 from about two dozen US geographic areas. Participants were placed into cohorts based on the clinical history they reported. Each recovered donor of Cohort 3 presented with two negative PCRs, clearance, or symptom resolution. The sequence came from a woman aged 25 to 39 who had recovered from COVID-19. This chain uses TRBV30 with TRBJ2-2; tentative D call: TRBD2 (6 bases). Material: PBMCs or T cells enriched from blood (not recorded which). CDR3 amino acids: CAWSEGLGTGELFF. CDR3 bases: TGTGCCTGGAGTGAGGGACTGGGGACGGGGGAGCTGTTTTTT.